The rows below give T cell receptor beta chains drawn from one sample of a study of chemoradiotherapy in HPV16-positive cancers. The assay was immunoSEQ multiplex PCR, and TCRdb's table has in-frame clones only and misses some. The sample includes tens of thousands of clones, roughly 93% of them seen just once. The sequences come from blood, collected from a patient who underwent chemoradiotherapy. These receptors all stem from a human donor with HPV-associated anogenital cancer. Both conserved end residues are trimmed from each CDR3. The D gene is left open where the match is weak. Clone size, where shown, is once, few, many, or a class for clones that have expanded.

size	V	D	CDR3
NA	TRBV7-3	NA	ASSPRSDQPQH
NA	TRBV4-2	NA	ASSHRNRSSGNTIY
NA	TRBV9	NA	ASRIGYEQY
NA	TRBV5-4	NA	ASSSGSYEQY
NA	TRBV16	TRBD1	ASSGTGGNEQY
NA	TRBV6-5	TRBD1	ASRVGTGSNQPQH
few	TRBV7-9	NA	ASKGAEQGQY
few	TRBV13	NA	ASSLRGGGSESEKLF
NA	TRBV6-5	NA	ASSYGVFSSSYEQY
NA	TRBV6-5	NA	ASSRRGASNQPQH
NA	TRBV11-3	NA	ASSLGGPYSSYNEQF
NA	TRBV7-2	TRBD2	ASSYSGASYNEQF
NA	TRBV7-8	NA	ASSSVRVGLIEPGAQY
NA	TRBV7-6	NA	ASSLVGSGRDTQY
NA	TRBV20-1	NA	SGSRDYEQY
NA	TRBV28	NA	ASSFRASALPDTQY
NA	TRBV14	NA	ASMGFGAF
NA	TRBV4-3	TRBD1	ASSQSPDRRDGYT
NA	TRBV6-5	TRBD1	ASRAGTGYSPLH
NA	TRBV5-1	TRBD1	ASSPPTGAGGEKLF
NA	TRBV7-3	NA	ASSSTPRGAGNYEQY
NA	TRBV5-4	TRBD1	ASTLDRGSYEQY
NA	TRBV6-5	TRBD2	ASSYSGRTYEQY
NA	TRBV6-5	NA	ASKRAQTPNSPLH
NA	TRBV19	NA	ASSLGVTEAF
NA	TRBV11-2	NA	ASRRLRDTTNYGYT
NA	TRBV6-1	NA	ASSEVGGHTQY
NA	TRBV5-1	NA	ASSLVAHTEAF
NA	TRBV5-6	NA	ASSLTALSYEQY
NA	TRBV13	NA	ASSPRTDPNTGELF
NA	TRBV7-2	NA	ASSLAEGSTEAF
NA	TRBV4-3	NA	ASSQATGTNYGYT
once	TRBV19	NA	ASSGRRGNQPQH
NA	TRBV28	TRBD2	ASSFPGLAAYEQY
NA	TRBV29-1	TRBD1	SGRQGPNEKLF
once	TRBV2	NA	ASSGNRARTDTQY
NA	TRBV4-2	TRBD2	ASSQDNGEGLPQY
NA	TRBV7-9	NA	AGSGLSTGELF
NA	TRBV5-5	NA	ASSLRGPYPSYEQY
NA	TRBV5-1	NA	ASSRSYNEQF
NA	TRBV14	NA	ASSQVGNTIY
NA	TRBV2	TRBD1	ASRVDRGGDTQY
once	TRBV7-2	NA	ASSLYGGNTIY
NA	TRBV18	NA	ASSEGSVDTQY
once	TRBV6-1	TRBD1	ASRGIQGANTEAF